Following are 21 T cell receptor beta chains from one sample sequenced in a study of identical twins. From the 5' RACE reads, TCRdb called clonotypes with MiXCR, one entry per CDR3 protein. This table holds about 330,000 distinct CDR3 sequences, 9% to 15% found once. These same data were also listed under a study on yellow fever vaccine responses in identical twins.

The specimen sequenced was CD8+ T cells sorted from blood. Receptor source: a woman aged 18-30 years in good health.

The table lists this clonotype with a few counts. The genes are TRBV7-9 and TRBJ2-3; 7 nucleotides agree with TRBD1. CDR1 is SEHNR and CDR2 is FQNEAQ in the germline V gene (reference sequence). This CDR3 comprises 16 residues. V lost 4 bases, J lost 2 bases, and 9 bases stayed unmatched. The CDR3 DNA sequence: TGTGCCAGCAGCTCCGAGACAGGGCGGGCCACAGATACGCAGTATTTT. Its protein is CASSSETGRATDTQYF.

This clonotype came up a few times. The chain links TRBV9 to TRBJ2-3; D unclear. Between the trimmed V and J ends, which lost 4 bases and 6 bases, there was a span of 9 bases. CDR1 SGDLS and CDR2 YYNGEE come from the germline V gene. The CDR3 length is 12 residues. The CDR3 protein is CASSTYRDTQYF. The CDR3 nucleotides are TGTGCCAGCAGCACATATCGGGATACGCAGTATTTT.

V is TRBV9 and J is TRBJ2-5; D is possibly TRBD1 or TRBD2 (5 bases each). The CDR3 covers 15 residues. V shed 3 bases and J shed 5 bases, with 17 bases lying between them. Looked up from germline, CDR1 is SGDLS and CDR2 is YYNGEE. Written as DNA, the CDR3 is TGTGCCAGCAGCGCAGAAAGGATGGGGGTGGAGACCCAGTACTTC. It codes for CASSAERMGVETQYF.

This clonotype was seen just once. The CDR3 DNA is TGTGCCACCAGCAGAGATTGGGACGGGATGGAGACCCAGTACTTC. The encoded protein is CATSRDWDGMETQYF. The V and J genes are TRBV15 and TRBJ2-5, with D perhaps given as TRBD1 or TRBD2 (5 bases each). Per germline, CDR1 LNHNV and CDR2 YYDKDF (reference sequence). The CDR3 runs to 15 residues. V lost 0 bases, J lost 5 bases, and 13 bases lay in between. The whole variable domain, remainder taken from reference TRBV15 and TRBJ2-5, is DAMVIQNPRYQVTQFGKPVTLSCSQTLNHNVMYWYQQKSSQAPKLLFHYYDKDFNNEADTPDNFQSRRPNTSFCFLDIRSPGLGDTAMYLCATSRDWDGMETQYFGPGTRLLVL.

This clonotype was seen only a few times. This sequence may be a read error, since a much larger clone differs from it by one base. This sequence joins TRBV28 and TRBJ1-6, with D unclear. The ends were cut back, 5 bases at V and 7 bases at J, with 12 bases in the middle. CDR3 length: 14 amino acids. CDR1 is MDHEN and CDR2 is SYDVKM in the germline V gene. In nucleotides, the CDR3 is TGTGCCAGCAGTCGCGAGAACACGAATTCACCCCTCCACTTT. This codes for CASSRENTNSPLHF.

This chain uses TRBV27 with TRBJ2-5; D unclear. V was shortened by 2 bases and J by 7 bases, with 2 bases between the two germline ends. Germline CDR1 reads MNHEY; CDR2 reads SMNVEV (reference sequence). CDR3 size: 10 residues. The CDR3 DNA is TGTGCCAGCAGTTTAGGGACCCAGTACTTC. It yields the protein CASSLGTQYF.

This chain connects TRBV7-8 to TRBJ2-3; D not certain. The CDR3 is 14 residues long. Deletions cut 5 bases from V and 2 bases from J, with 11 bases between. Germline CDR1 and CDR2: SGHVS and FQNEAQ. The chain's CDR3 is CASSERLHTDTQYF. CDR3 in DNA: TGTGCCAGCAGCGAAAGATTACACACAGATACGCAGTATTTT.

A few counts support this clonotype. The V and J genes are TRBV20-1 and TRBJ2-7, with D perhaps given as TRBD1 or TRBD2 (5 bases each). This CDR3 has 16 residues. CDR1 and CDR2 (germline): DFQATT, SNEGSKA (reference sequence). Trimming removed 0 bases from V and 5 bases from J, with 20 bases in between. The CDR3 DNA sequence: TGCAGTGCTAGAGATGTTGGGGGAGTTGGTTTTGACGAGCAGTACTTC. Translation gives CSARDVGGVGFDEQYF.

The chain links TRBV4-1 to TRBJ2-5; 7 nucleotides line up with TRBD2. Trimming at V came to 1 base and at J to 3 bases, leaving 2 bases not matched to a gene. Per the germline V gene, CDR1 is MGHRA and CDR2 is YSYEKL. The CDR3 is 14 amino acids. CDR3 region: CASSQGGTKETQYF. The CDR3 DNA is TGCGCCAGCAGCCAAGGAGGGACTAAAGAGACCCAGTACTTC.

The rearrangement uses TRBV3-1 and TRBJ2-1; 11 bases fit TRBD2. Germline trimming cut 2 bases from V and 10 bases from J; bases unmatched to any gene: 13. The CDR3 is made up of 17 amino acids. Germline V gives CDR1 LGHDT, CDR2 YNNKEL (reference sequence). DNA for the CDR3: TGTGCCAGCAGCCAAACTAGCGGGAGTAGACGGAACCCCGAGCAGTTCTTC. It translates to CASSQTSGSRRNPEQFF.

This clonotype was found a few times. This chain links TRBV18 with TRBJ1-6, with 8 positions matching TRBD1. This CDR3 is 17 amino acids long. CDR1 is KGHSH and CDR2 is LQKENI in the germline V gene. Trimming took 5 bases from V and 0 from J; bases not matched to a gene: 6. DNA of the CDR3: TGTGCCAGCTCAACGGACAGGGAGAGCTCCTATAATTCACCCCTCCACTTT. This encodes CASSTDRESSYNSPLHF.

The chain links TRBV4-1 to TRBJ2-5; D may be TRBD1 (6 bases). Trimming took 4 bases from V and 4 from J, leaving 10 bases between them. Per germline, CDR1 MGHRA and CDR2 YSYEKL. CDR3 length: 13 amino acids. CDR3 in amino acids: CASSPSRGETQYF. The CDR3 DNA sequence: TGCGCCAGCAGCCCATCCAGGGGAGAGACCCAGTACTTC.

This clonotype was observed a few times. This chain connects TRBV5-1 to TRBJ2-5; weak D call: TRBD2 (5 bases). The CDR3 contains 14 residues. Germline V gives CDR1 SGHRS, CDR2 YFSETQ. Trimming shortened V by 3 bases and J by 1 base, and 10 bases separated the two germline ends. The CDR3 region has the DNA TGCGCCAGCAGCTCTGAGGGAGCCCAAGAGACCCAGTACTTC. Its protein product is CASSSEGAQETQYF. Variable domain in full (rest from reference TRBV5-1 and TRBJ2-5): KAGVTQTPRYLIKTRGQQVTLSCSPISGHRSVSWYQQTPGQGLQFLFEYFSETQRNKGNFPGRFSGRQFSNSRSEMNVSTLELGDSALYLCASSSEGAQETQYFGPGTRLLVL.

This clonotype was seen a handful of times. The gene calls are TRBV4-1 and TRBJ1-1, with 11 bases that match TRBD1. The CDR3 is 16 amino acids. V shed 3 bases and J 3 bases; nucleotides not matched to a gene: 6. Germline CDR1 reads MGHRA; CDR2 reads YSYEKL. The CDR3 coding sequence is TGCGCCAGCAGCCATAGGACAGGGGGCGCAGACACTGAAGCTTTCTTT. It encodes CASSHRTGGADTEAFF.

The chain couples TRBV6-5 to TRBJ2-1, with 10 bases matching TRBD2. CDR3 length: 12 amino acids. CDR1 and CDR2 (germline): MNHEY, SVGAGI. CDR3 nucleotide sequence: TGTGTCACTAGCGGGAACTACAATGAGCAGTTCTTC. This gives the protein CVTSGNYNEQFF.

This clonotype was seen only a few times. CDR3: CASSFSSDLGSGANVLTF. CDR3 DNA: TGTGCCAGCAGTTTCTCATCAGATTTAGGTTCCGGGGCCAACGTCCTGACTTTC. V and J are TRBV12-3 or TRBV12-4 and TRBJ2-6; D gene uncertain. The CDR3 runs to 18 residues. V lost 3 bases, J lost 4 bases, and 19 bases lay in between.

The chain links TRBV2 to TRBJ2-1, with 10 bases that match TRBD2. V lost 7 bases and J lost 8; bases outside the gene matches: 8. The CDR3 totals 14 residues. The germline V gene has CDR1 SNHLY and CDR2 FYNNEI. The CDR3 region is CASNSLAGDDEQFF. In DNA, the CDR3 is TGTGCCAGCAACTCCCTAGCGGGAGATGATGAGCAGTTCTTC.

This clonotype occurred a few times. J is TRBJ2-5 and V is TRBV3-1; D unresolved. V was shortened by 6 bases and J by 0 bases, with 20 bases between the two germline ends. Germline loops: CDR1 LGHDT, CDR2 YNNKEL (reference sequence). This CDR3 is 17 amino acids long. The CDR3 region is CASSLAYQRSYQETQYF. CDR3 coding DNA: TGTGCCAGCAGTCTGGCCTACCAGAGGTCATACCAAGAGACCCAGTACTTC.

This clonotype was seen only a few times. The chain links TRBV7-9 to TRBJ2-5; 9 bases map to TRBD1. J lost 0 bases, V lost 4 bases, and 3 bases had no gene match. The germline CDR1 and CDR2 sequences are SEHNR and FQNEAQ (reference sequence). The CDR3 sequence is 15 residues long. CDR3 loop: CASSSRQGDQETQYF. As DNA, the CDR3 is TGTGCCAGCAGCTCCCGACAGGGGGACCAAGAGACCCAGTACTTC.

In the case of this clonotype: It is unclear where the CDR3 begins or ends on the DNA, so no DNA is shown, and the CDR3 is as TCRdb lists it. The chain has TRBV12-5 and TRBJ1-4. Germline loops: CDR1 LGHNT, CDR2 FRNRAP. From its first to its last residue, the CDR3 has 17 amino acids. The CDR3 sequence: CATNLIGSFRLMKNCFF.

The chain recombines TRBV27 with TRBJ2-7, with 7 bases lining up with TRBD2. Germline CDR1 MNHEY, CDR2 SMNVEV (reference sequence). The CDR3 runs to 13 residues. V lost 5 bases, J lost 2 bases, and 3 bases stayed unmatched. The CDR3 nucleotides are TGTGCCAGCAGTCCACTAGCGCCCTACGAGCAGTACTTC. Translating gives CASSPLAPYEQYF.